This T cell receptor (beta chain) was found in a study of blood T cell repertoires in COVID-19. Study-wide background: Researchers got acute and convalescent COVID-19 samples from the United States, Italy and Spain.

Produced via immunoSEQ multiplex PCR; TCRdb's table is partial and in-frame only. The sample holds some 160,000 clones, 70% to 85% seen once. The CDR3 is made up of 15 amino acids. V lost 7 bases to trimming and J lost 2 bases, with 15 bases between them. CDR1 is MDHEN, CDR2 SYDVKM, per germline. The rearrangement uses TRBV28 and TRBJ1-5; D possibly corresponds to TRBD1 (5 bases). The TCR was taken from a woman in her 70s in a cohort exposed to, infected with or recovered from COVID-19 (not recorded which). Sequencing was performed on PBMCs or T cells enriched from blood (not recorded which). This CDR3 reads CASIGSQGGNQPQHF. The CDR3 DNA is TGTGCCAGCATCGGAAGCCAGGGTGGCAATCAGCCCCAGCATTTT.